This T cell receptor (beta chain) was identified in a study of radiotherapy plus CTLA-4 blockade in lung cancer (dated by TCRdb to the late 2010s). General notes on the study: Among enrolled patients, approximately 17% had an objective response and 30% to 35% reached disease control.

CDR1 and CDR2, looked up from the germline V gene, are SGHRS and YFSETQ. From the cysteine up to the phenylalanine, the CDR3 has a length of 16 residues. Here the CDR3 DNA is all that survives: 48 bases in frame from base 1. Relative to germline, V is 4 bases shorter and J is 4 bases shorter, with 21 bases between their ends. Regarding this clone: Its antigen is still unknown. No clone much larger than this one lies a single base away; base qualities are absent.

Libraries were made using the immunoSEQ multiplex PCR assay. TCRdb took over this immuneACCESS table, retaining in-frame rearrangements with V and J assigned. Such tables are incomplete; in checked studies, under half of the missing clones stem from an unresolved V gene, and the remainder is unexplained. The sample table records 30,000 to 35,000 clones; roughly three quarters of these occur just once. The ten largest clones capture 3% to 4.5% of the sample. The full study reports these points: The strongest predictors of response, as reported, were early dynamic changes in blood T cell clones along with a rise in serum interferon-beta after radiation. After treatment with radiotherapy and ipilimumab, TCR clones that came from tumors expanded in the peripheral blood.

The study evaluated CTLA-4 blockade (ipilimumab) given together with focal radiation therapy in patients who had chemo-refractory metastatic non-small-cell lung cancer. The origin of this receptor is a human donor with non-small cell lung cancer who had stable disease on radiotherapy plus ipilimumab. This chain joins TRBV5-1 to TRBJ2-7, with a tentative D gene TRBD2 over 7 matching bases. The sequencing used peripheral blood, collected from a patient treated with radiotherapy plus ipilimumab. The CDR3 here reads CASSRGGGGGRYEQYF. The DNA sequence is as follows: TGCGCCAGCAGCCGCGGAGGGGGAGGGGGAAGGTACGAGCAGTACTTC.